These T cell receptor beta chains were read from a single sample in a study of blood T cells in healthy people across ages. TCRdb itself ran the 5' RACE reads through MiXCR, one entry per CDR3 protein. The sample lists some 690,000 distinct CDR3 sequences, 20% to 25% seen once, with around 22% in the top ten. The material sequenced was blood. Receptors were obtained from a man in his sixties or seventies in good health. The CDR3 runs from the conserved cysteine through the conserved F or W. A D gene is named only where the DNA matches it firmly. Rows may omit the clone size; those that give it use once, few, many or a size class.

J gene: TRBJ2-1; D gene: .; V gene: TRBV30; clone size: few; CDR3 protein: CAWSLSRDEQFF; CDR3 DNA: TGTGCCTGGAGTTTGAGTAGGGATGAGCAGTTCTTC
J gene: TRBJ2-4; D gene: .; V gene: TRBV12-3/TRBV12-4; clone size: many; CDR3 protein: CASSRPRVKNIQYF; CDR3 DNA: TGTGCCAGCAGTCGACCTAGGGTCAAAAACATTCAGTACTTC
J gene: TRBJ1-2; D gene: .; V gene: TRBV15; clone size: few; CDR3 protein: CATSRHPRDGRRVDF; CDR3 DNA: TGTGCCACCAGCAGGCACCCGAGGGACGGTAGGAGGGTGGACTTC
J gene: TRBJ1-4; D gene: .; V gene: TRBV6-5; clone size: .; CDR3 protein: CASSYSGLSEKLFF; CDR3 DNA: TGTGCCAGCAGTTACTCAGGACTCTCTGAAAAACTGTTTTTT
J gene: TRBJ2-3; D gene: .; V gene: TRBV20-1; clone size: many; CDR3 protein: CSASMASFTDTQYF; CDR3 DNA: TGCAGTGCTAGTATGGCTAGTTTTACAGATACGCAGTATTTT
J gene: TRBJ2-5; D gene: .; V gene: TRBV7-9; clone size: .; CDR3 protein: CASSPVKYQETQYF; CDR3 DNA: TGTGCCAGCAGCCCTGTAAAGTACCAAGAGACCCAGTACTTC
J gene: TRBJ2-3; D gene: .; V gene: TRBV12-3/TRBV12-4; clone size: few; CDR3 protein: CASSLGWESTDTQYF; CDR3 DNA: TGTGCCAGCAGTTTAGGTTGGGAGAGCACAGATACGCAGTATTTT
J gene: TRBJ2-3; D gene: TRBD2; V gene: TRBV4-3; clone size: .; CDR3 protein: CASSQRSGSSTDTQYF; CDR3 DNA: TGCGCCAGCAGCCAACGCAGCGGGAGTAGCACAGATACGCAGTATTTT
J gene: TRBJ2-1; D gene: TRBD2; V gene: TRBV12-3/TRBV12-4; clone size: many; CDR3 protein: CASIPLSGGYNEQFF; CDR3 DNA: TGTGCCAGCATCCCCCTCAGCGGGGGGTACAATGAGCAGTTCTTC
J gene: TRBJ2-3; D gene: .; V gene: TRBV20-1; clone size: once; CDR3 protein: CSALIDGTDTQYF; CDR3 DNA: TGCAGTGCTCTTATTGATGGCACAGATACGCAGTATTTT
J gene: TRBJ2-1; D gene: .; V gene: TRBV6-6; clone size: .; CDR3 protein: CASSYSQYNEQFF; CDR3 DNA: TGTGCCAGCAGTTACAGCCAATACAATGAGCAGTTCTTC
J gene: TRBJ1-4; D gene: .; V gene: TRBV12-3/TRBV12-4; clone size: .; CDR3 protein: CASSLALGWGEKLFF; CDR3 DNA: TGTGCCAGCAGTTTAGCGCTGGGCTGGGGTGAAAAACTGTTTTTT
J gene: TRBJ2-5; D gene: .; V gene: TRBV12-3/TRBV12-4; clone size: few; CDR3 protein: CASSLGRNRETQYF; CDR3 DNA: TGTGCCAGCAGTTTAGGGAGGAATAGGGAGACCCAGTACTTC
J gene: TRBJ2-1; D gene: TRBD2; V gene: TRBV5-1; clone size: .; CDR3 protein: CASSPLAGESYNEQFF; CDR3 DNA: TGCGCCAGCAGCCCGCTAGCGGGAGAATCCTACAATGAGCAGTTCTTC
J gene: TRBJ1-2; D gene: .; V gene: TRBV29-1; clone size: few; CDR3 protein: CSVGNLGSYGYTF; CDR3 DNA: TGCAGCGTTGGAAATTTAGGGTCCTATGGCTACACCTTC
J gene: TRBJ2-3; D gene: TRBD1; V gene: TRBV2; clone size: .; CDR3 protein: CASSVIRTGISTDTQYF; CDR3 DNA: TGTGCCAGCAGTGTTATACGGACAGGAATTAGCACAGATACGCAGTATTTT
J gene: TRBJ1-5; D gene: TRBD1; V gene: TRBV20-1; clone size: many; CDR3 protein: CSASDRDRGIYQPQHF; CDR3 DNA: TGCAGTGCTTCCGACCGGGACAGGGGTATATATCAGCCCCAGCATTTT
J gene: TRBJ1-5; D gene: TRBD1; V gene: TRBV6-6; clone size: few; CDR3 protein: CASSSLPGQDSNQPQHF; CDR3 DNA: TGTGCCAGCAGCTCGTTACCGGGACAGGATAGCAATCAGCCCCAGCATTTT
J gene: TRBJ2-1; D gene: .; V gene: TRBV18; clone size: few; CDR3 protein: CASSPIPGGRNEQFF; CDR3 DNA: TGTGCCAGCTCACCTATCCCCGGGGGCCGAAATGAGCAGTTCTTC
J gene: TRBJ1-6; D gene: .; V gene: TRBV7-9; clone size: .; CDR3 protein: CASSLDTYSPLHF; CDR3 DNA: TGTGCCAGCAGCTTAGATACATATTCACCCCTCCACTTT
J gene: TRBJ2-7; D gene: .; V gene: TRBV11-2; clone size: .; CDR3 protein: CASSLRGGNEQYF; CDR3 DNA: TGTGCCAGCAGCTTAAGGGGGGGGAACGAGCAGTACTTC
J gene: TRBJ2-5; D gene: .; V gene: TRBV5-5; clone size: .; CDR3 protein: CASSRQGDSQYF; CDR3 DNA: TGTGCCAGCAGCCGTCAAGGGGATTCCCAGTACTTC
J gene: TRBJ2-7; D gene: .; V gene: TRBV7-2; clone size: .; CDR3 protein: CASSLSTGTSGEQYF; CDR3 DNA: TGTGCCAGCAGCTTAAGTACCGGGACATCCGGCGAGCAGTACTTC
J gene: TRBJ1-1; D gene: .; V gene: TRBV12-3/TRBV12-4; clone size: .; CDR3 protein: CASSYQGAIAEAFF; CDR3 DNA: TGTGCCAGCAGTTATCAGGGAGCTATCGCTGAAGCTTTCTTT
J gene: TRBJ1-2; D gene: .; V gene: TRBV6-6; clone size: .; CDR3 protein: CASGNPGHQTYGYTF; CDR3 DNA: TGTGCCAGCGGGAATCCGGGTCATCAAACTTACGGCTACACCTTC
J gene: TRBJ1-1; D gene: TRBD1; V gene: TRBV5-1; clone size: .; CDR3 protein: CASTRDRAGTEVFF; CDR3 DNA: TGCGCCAGCACCAGGGACAGGGCGGGCACTGAAGTTTTCTTT
J gene: TRBJ2-3; D gene: TRBD2; V gene: TRBV11-1; clone size: .; CDR3 protein: CASSFGLAGDDTQYF; CDR3 DNA: TGTGCCAGCAGCTTTGGCCTAGCGGGGGACGATACGCAGTATTTT